This T cell receptor (beta chain) originates from a study of cytomegalovirus exposure and HLA in healthy donors. Study results and limitations: As was reported, the classifier diagnosed cytomegalovirus status with high specificity and sensitivity. A subsequent analysis found that TCR clusters from the first cohort also tended to co-occur in the roughly 120 validation repertoires, with 94% of cluster scores above 0.

CDR3 size: 14 residues. Germline-derived CDR1 and CDR2 are SEHNR and FQNEAQ (reference sequence). V shed 3 bases and J 9 bases; nucleotides not matched to a gene: 4. The donors were members of the approximately 120-subject validation cohort (separate from the approximately 670-subject first cohort). TCRdb keeps only in-frame clones here, not all; method: immunoSEQ multiplex PCR. This table has about 73,000 clones, about 90% appearing once. To note about this clone: Its target is not known.

The sequencing sample was made of PBMCs. The sequence derives from a young woman in good health and CMV-seropositive. The rearrangement links TRBV7-9 to TRBJ2-1, with 11 bases aligning to TRBD1. The CDR3 region is CASSFWTGGSEQFF. The CDR3 DNA sequence: TGTGCCAGCAGCTTTTGGACAGGGGGCAGTGAGCAGTTCTTC. Variable domain in full (rest from reference TRBV7-9 and TRBJ2-1): DTGVSQNPRHKITKRGQNVTFRCDPISEHNRLYWYRQTLGQGPEFLTYFQNEAQLEKSRLLSDRFSAERPKGSFSTLEIQRTEQGDSAMYLCASSFWTGGSEQFFGPGTRLTVL.